The TCR beta chain described here comes from a study of T-cell reconstitution after alpha-beta-depleted transplantation in children. General observations from the study: Reportedly, only several hundred clones from non-depleted graft cells drove alpha-beta T-cell counts at about two months. T cells produced anew were the main source of T-cell counts and diversity one year after transplant. Surviving recipient T cells and thymic progenitors produced the high day-60 TCRbeta diversity seen in some patients.

Library preparation (for TCRbeta) was performed with unique molecular identifiers. TCRdb reprocessed the PCR reads with MiXCR, giving one entry per CDR3 protein. The sample includes about 580,000 distinct CDR3 sequences, under 30% seen only once; the top ten take roughly an eighth. The CDR3 runs to 13 residues. Trimming cost V 5 bases and J 4 bases; bases outside gene matches: 5. Germline CDR1 reads DFQATT; CDR2 reads SNEGSKA (reference sequence). On this clonotype: The antigen remains undetermined.

The sample in question was PBMCs, mostly from graft donor cells, obtained 360 days after TCRalphabeta/CD19-depleted stem cell transplant. The J gene is TRBJ2-3, the V gene TRBV20-1; 8 bases map to TRBD1. This clonotype was sampled from a boy in the first two years of life who had a stem cell transplant for acute myeloid leukemia, so the T cells may come from the graft donor. The CDR3 region has the DNA TGCAGTGCTGCCGACAGGGGCCCAGATACGCAGTATTTT. Protein product: CSAADRGPDTQYF.